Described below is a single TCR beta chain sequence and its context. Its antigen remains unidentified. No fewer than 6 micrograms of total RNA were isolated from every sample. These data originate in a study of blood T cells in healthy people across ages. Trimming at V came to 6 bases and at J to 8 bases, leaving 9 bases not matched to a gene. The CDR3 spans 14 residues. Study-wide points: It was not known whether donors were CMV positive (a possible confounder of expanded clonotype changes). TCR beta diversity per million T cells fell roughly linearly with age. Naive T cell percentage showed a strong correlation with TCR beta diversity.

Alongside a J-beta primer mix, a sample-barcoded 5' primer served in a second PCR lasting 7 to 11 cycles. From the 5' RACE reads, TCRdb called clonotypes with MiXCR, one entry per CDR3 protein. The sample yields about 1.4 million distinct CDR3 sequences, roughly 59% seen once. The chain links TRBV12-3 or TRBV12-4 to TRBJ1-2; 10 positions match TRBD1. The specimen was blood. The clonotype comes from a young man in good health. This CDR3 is CASSGTGEIEGYTF. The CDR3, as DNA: TGTGCCAGCAGCGGGACAGGGGAGATAGAGGGCTACACCTTC.